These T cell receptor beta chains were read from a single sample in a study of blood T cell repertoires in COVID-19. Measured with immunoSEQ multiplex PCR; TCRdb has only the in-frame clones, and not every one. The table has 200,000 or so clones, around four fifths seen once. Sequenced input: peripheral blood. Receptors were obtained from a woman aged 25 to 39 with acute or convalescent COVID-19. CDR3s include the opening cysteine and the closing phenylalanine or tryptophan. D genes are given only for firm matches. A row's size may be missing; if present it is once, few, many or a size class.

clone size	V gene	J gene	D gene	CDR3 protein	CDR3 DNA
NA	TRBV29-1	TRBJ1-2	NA	CSVERRAGGIYGYTF	TGCAGCGTTGAACGCCGAGCCGGGGGTATCTATGGCTACACCTTC
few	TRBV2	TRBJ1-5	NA	CASSLRPSGRGDQPQHF	TGTGCCAGCAGTCTAAGGCCATCGGGGAGGGGAGATCAGCCCCAGCATTTT
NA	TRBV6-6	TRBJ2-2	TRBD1	CASSFPGQGATGELFF	TGTGCCAGCAGTTTTCCGGGACAGGGGGCTACCGGGGAGCTGTTTTTT
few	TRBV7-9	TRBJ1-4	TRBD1	CASSLAGTGRNEKLFF	TGTGCCAGCAGCTTAGCAGGGACAGGGAGGAATGAAAAACTGTTTTTT
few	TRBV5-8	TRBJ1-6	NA	CASSLYTRDIDNSPLHF	TGTGCCAGCAGCTTATATACCCGGGACATTGATAATTCACCCCTCCACTTT
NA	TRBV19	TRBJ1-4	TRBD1	CASRRQGGNEKLFF	TGTGCCAGTAGGAGACAGGGGGGAAATGAAAAACTGTTTTTT
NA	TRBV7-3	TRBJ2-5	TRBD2	CASSHGTRDVETQYF	TGTGCCAGCAGCCATGGGACTAGGGACGTTGAGACCCAGTACTTC
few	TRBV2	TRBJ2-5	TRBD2	CASSEVVSGGTQYF	TGTGCCAGCAGTGAGGTGGTTAGCGGGGGCACCCAGTACTTC
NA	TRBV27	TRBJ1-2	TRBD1	CASRLRDRAGGYTF	TGTGCCAGCAGGCTCCGGGACAGGGCGGGCGGCTACACCTTC
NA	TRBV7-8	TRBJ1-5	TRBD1	CASSLAGTGVPPQHF	TGTGCCAGCAGCCTCGCCGGGACAGGGGTTCCGCCCCAGCATTTT
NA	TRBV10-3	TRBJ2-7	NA	CAIRPGLSEEQYF	TGTGCCATCAGACCGGGACTGAGTGAAGAGCAGTACTTC
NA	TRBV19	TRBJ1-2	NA	CASSTRDIVNYGYTF	TGTGCCAGTAGTACCAGGGACATCGTAAACTATGGCTACACCTTC
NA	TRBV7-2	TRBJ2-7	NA	CASSLALGRVKYEQYF	TGTGCCAGCAGCTTAGCGCTCGGCAGGGTCAAGTACGAGCAGTACTTC
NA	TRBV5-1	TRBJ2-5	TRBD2	CASSTGLAGGHETQYF	TGCGCCAGCAGTACTGGACTAGCGGGGGGGCACGAGACCCAGTACTTC
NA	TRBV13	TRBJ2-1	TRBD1	CASSSRDSNNEQFF	TGTGCCAGCAGCTCCCGGGACAGTAACAATGAGCAGTTCTTC
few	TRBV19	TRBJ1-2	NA	CASKKTAANYGYTF	TGTGCCAGTAAGAAGACAGCCGCTAACTATGGCTACACCTTC
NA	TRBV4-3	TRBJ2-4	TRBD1	CASSQDDRAKNIQYF	TGCGCCAGCAGCCAAGATGACAGGGCAAAAAACATTCAGTACTTC
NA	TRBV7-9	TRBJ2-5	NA	CASSLSRDSETQYF	TGTGCCAGCAGCTTGTCACGGGACTCGGAGACCCAGTACTTC
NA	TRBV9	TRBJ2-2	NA	CASSGYGGYTGELFF	TGTGCCAGCAGCGGCTATGGGGGGTACACCGGGGAGCTGTTTTTT
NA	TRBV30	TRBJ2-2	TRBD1	CASMYRTGNTGELFF	TGTGCCTCCATGTATCGGACAGGGAACACCGGGGAGCTGTTTTTT
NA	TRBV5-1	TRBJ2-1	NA	CASSFHVGGASNEQFF	TGCGCCAGCAGCTTTCACGTTGGGGGGGCGAGCAATGAGCAGTTCTTC
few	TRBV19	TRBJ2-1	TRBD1	CASSITYSGGTEQFF	TGTGCCAGTAGTATCACGTATTCAGGGGGCACTGAGCAGTTCTTC
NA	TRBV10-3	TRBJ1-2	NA	CASWGLHGYTF	TGTGCCTCTTGGGGCCTCCATGGCTACACCTTC
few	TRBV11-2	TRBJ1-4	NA	CASSLGLTVGTNEKLFF	TGTGCCAGCAGCTTAGGTTTAACAGTGGGTACTAATGAAAAACTGTTTTTT
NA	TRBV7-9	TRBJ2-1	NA	CASSIQLRDEQFF	TGTGCCAGCAGCATCCAACTCAGGGATGAGCAGTTCTTC
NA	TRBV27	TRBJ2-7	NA	CASSSSGNRGYEQYF	NA
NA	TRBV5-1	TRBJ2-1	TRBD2	CASSLPGGGNEQFF	TGCGCCAGCAGCTTGCCGGGAGGGGGGAATGAGCAGTTCTTC
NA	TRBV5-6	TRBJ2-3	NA	CASSSAGPGTDTQYF	TGTGCCAGCAGCTCCGCGGGACCCGGTACAGATACGCAGTATTTT
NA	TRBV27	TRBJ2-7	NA	CASSLMYREGAEQYF	TGTGCCAGCAGTTTAATGTACAGGGAGGGAGCCGAGCAGTACTTC
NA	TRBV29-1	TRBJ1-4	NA	CSVEEAVNEKLFF	TGCAGCGTTGAGGAGGCAGTTAATGAAAAACTGTTTTTT
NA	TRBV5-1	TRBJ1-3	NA	CASGLGGLGDTIYF	TGCGCCTCCGGGCTCGGGGGGCTAGGGGACACCATATATTTT
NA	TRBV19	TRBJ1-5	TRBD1	CASSADRGPRNQPQHF	TGTGCCAGTAGTGCCGACAGGGGTCCGCGCAATCAGCCCCAGCATTTT
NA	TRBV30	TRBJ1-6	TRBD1	CAWQGEDYNSPLHF	TGTGCCTGGCAGGGGGAGGACTATAATTCACCCCTCCACTTT
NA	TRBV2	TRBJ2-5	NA	CASSESGQETQYF	TGTGCCAGCAGTGAATCCGGGCAAGAGACCCAGTACTTC
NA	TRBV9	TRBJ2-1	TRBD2	CASSGEAGTHNEQFF	TGTGCCAGCAGCGGGGAAGCGGGGACGCACAATGAGCAGTTCTTC
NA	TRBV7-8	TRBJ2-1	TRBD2	CASSSTGGPDNEQFF	TGTGCCAGCAGCTCAACGGGAGGGCCAGACAATGAGCAGTTCTTC
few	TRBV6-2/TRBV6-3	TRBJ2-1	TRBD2	CASSYSGIGGGIYNEQFF	TGTGCCAGCAGTTACTCCGGGATAGGCGGGGGGATCTACAATGAGCAGTTCTTC